A single sample gave rise to the 27 T cell receptor beta chains below, sequenced in a study of cytomegalovirus exposure and HLA in healthy donors. This PCR relied on a set of 60 Vbeta primers and 13 Jbeta primers. Sequenced by immunoSEQ multiplex PCR; TCRdb stores in-frame clones only, minus some. The sample lists about 130,000 clones; approximately 60% were seen once. What was sequenced was PBMCs. The source is a woman aged 40-49 years in good health and CMV-seronegative.

The CDR3 DNA sequence: TGTGCCAGCAGTTTAGCCGGACAGGGAGTTTATGGCTACACCTTC. This gives the protein CASSLAGQGVYGYTF. The chain employs TRBV27 and TRBJ1-2, with 8 bases identical to TRBD1. The germline V gene has CDR1 MNHEY and CDR2 SMNVEV (reference sequence). V gave up 2 bases and J gave up 5 bases; unmatched junction bases: 7. This CDR3 spans 15 amino acids.

The rearrangement links TRBV9 to TRBJ1-2; TRBD1 agrees at 9 bases. The CDR3 has 14 residues. Germline V gene sequence: CDR1 SGDLS, CDR2 YYNGEE. Trimming took 2 bases from V and 5 from J; bases not matched to a gene: 4. As DNA, the CDR3 is TGTGCCAGCAGCGTTACGACAGGGGGATATGGCTACACCTTC. Translated, it gives CASSVTTGGYGYTF. Combining the CDR3 with reference TRBV9 and TRBJ1-2 gives the whole variable domain DSGVTQTPKHLITATGQRVTLRCSPRSGDLSVYWYQQSLDQGLQFLIQYYNGEERAKGNILERFSAQQFPDLHSELNLSSLELGDSALYFCASSVTTGGYGYTFGSGTRLTVV.

This clone was counted only a few times. The gene calls are TRBV10-2 and TRBJ1-1; TRBD1 matches 8 bases. The CDR3 contains 13 residues. The junction had 0 bases not matched to a gene; V was cut back by 2 bases and J by 4 bases. The germline CDR1 and CDR2 sequences are WSHSY and SAAADI. The CDR3 here is CASSEQGATEAFF. In DNA, the CDR3 is TGCGCCAGCAGTGAGCAGGGGGCCACTGAAGCTTTCTTT.

This chain joins TRBV6-5 and TRBJ1-1, with D possibly being TRBD1 (6 bases). Looked up from germline, CDR1 is MNHEY and CDR2 is SVGAGI. The CDR3 is 13 amino acids. V was pared by 6 bases and J by 2 bases, with 10 bases between. The CDR3, as DNA: TGTGCCAGCAGGATGGACAGAAACACTGAAGCTTTCTTT. Encoded protein: CASRMDRNTEAFF.

In its sample, this clone was seen a few times. The J gene is TRBJ2-1, the V gene TRBV2; no firm D call. Germline CDR1 and CDR2: SNHLY and FYNNEI. The CDR3 is made up of 14 amino acids. The ends were cut back, 8 bases at V and 0 bases at J, with 11 bases in the middle. CDR3 amino acids: CASVDRSSYNEQFF. The CDR3 nucleotides are TGTGCCAGCGTGGATAGGAGCTCCTACAATGAGCAGTTCTTC. Full variable domain (remainder filled in from reference TRBV2 and TRBJ2-1): EPEVTQTPSHQVTQMGQEVILRCVPISNHLYFYWYRQILGQKVEFLVSFYNNEISEKSEIFDDQFSVERPDGSNFTLKIRSTKLEDSAMYFCASVDRSSYNEQFFGPGTRLTVL.

This clone was seen a few times. The V call is TRBV5-1, the J call TRBJ1-1; no clear D gene. With 0 bases removed from V and 5 bases from J, the gap between germline ends came to 11 bases. Germline assignment: CDR1 SGHRS and CDR2 YFSETQ. The CDR3 length is 14 residues. The CDR3 DNA reads as TGCGCCAGCAGCTTGGTCCCGGGAATAACTGAAGCTTTCTTT. Protein sequence: CASSLVPGITEAFF.

The chain carries TRBV2 and TRBJ1-2, with TRBD1 as a possible D gene (5 bases). The CDR3 loop spans 13 amino acids. Germline CDR1 and CDR2: SNHLY and FYNNEI. Trimming removed 7 bases from V and 5 bases from J, with 14 bases in between. CDR3: CASIGNRRYGYTF. In DNA form, the CDR3 reads TGTGCCAGCATTGGGAACAGGCGATATGGCTACACCTTC.

The V and J genes are TRBV7-2 and TRBJ2-3; weak D call: TRBD2 (6 bases). The CDR3 spans 12 residues. Germline V gene lookup returns CDR1 SGHTA and CDR2 FQGNSA. Trimming removed 5 bases at V and 10 bases at J, with 13 bases between. CDR3 coding DNA: TGTGCCAGCAGCCGGGAGTCCTATGCGCAGTATTTT. This gives the protein CASSRESYAQYF.

This chain links TRBV27 with TRBJ1-2; no clear D. The germline V and J ends were trimmed by 6 bases and 1 base, with 6 bases remaining between them. CDR1 is MNHEY and CDR2 is SMNVEV in the germline V gene (reference sequence). The CDR3 contains 12 residues. The CDR3 DNA reads TGTGCCAGCAGCACGAGTAACTATGGCTACACCTTC. This sequence encodes CASSTSNYGYTF.

V and J are TRBV2 and TRBJ1-4, with D tentatively TRBD1 (6 bases). The CDR3 totals 15 residues. Germline V gives CDR1 SNHLY, CDR2 FYNNEI. Trimming took 7 bases from V and 4 from J, leaving 16 bases between them. The CDR3 nucleotides are TGTGCCAGCACCCCTGACAGGTCCAGTAATGAAAAACTGTTTTTT. Residues: CASTPDRSSNEKLFF. Full variable domain (remainder filled in from reference TRBV2 and TRBJ1-4): EPEVTQTPSHQVTQMGQEVILRCVPISNHLYFYWYRQILGQKVEFLVSFYNNEISEKSEIFDDQFSVERPDGSNFTLKIRSTKLEDSAMYFCASTPDRSSNEKLFFGSGTQLSVL.

The chain has TRBV11-2 and TRBJ2-7; D is possibly TRBD1 (5 bases). CDR1 is SGHAT and CDR2 is FQNNGV in the germline V gene. This CDR3 contains 17 residues. With 0 bases removed from V and 2 bases from J, the gap between germline ends came to 17 bases. The CDR3 DNA follows: TGTGCCAGCAGCTTAGAACCTAGTTCGGGCAGGGCCTACGAGCAGTACTTC. It translates to CASSLEPSSGRAYEQYF.

This rearrangement joins TRBV9 to TRBJ2-2; no clear D gene. Germline-derived CDR1 and CDR2 are SGDLS and YYNGEE. The CDR3 extends over 18 amino acids. Between the trimmed V and J ends, which lost 3 bases and 0 bases, there was a span of 18 bases. The CDR3 DNA is TGTGCCAGCAGCGCCTATTACCTGGTGAGCGCGAACACCGGGGAGCTGTTTTTT. Encoded protein: CASSAYYLVSANTGELFF. The variable domain in full, with the rest retrieved from reference TRBV9 and TRBJ2-2, is DSGVTQTPKHLITATGQRVTLRCSPRSGDLSVYWYQQSLDQGLQFLIQYYNGEERAKGNILERFSAQQFPDLHSELNLSSLELGDSALYFCASSAYYLVSANTGELFFGEGSRLTVL.

This clone is a singleton in its sample. The genes are TRBV7-9 and TRBJ2-1, with 12 bases fitting TRBD2. This CDR3 comprises 15 residues. J lost 4 bases, V lost 6 bases, and 4 bases had no gene match. CDR1 and CDR2 from the germline V gene are SEHNR and FQNEAQ (reference sequence). The CDR3 DNA is TGTGCCAGCAGGGGACTAGCGGGCGCTTACAATGAGCAGTTCTTC. Amino acid sequence: CASRGLAGAYNEQFF. The variable domain in full, completed from reference TRBV7-9 and TRBJ2-1, reads DTGVSQNPRHKITKRGQNVTFRCDPISEHNRLYWYRQTLGQGPEFLTYFQNEAQLEKSRLLSDRFSAERPKGSFSTLEIQRTEQGDSAMYLCASRGLAGAYNEQFFGPGTRLTVL.

This clone was detected a few times. The rearrangement uses TRBV6-5 and TRBJ1-1, with 7 positions matching TRBD1. Unmatched junction bases numbered 8, after V lost 6 bases and J lost 1 base. The CDR3 length is 15 residues. The V gene's germline CDR1 is MNHEY and CDR2 SVGAGI. The CDR3 is CASRWNRGSNTEAFF. CDR3 nucleotides: TGTGCCAGCAGATGGAACAGGGGTTCGAACACTGAAGCTTTCTTT.

This sequence joins TRBV20-1 and TRBJ2-7, with D unresolved. The CDR3 covers 11 residues. V dropped 6 bases and J dropped 4 bases, with 10 bases sitting between them. Germline V gene sequence: CDR1 DFQATT, CDR2 SNEGSKA (reference sequence). CDR3 amino acids: CSALERYEQYF. CDR3 bases: TGCAGTGCCCTCGAGCGATACGAGCAGTACTTC.

This clone was observed a few times. The CDR3 sequence: CASSQDPLMNTEAFF. CDR3 nucleotide sequence: TGTGCCAGCAGCCAAGACCCACTGATGAACACTGAAGCTTTCTTT. The chain employs TRBV4-2 and TRBJ1-1; D unclear. Germline V CDR1 and CDR2: LGHNA, YNFKEQ. This CDR3 is 15 amino acids long. Between the trimmed V and J ends, which lost 0 bases and 0 bases, there was a span of 8 bases.

This chain links TRBV7-6 with TRBJ1-6; 8 bases are shared with TRBD1. V was clipped by 5 bases and J by 9 bases; unmatched bases: 9. This CDR3 spans 15 amino acids. Per germline, CDR1 SGHVS and CDR2 FNYEAQ. The CDR3 protein is CASSPRTGIGSPLHF. CDR3 DNA: TGTGCCAGCAGCCCCAGGACAGGGATCGGTTCACCCCTCCACTTT.

Concerning this clone: One junction end disagrees with the germline gene, perhaps due to a read error. The chain employs TRBV2 and TRBJ2-7, with TRBD2 matching 12 bases. Germline V gives CDR1 SNHLY, CDR2 FYNNEI. The CDR3 extends over 13 amino acids. The CDR3 DNA is TGTGCCAGCAGTGTGATGGCAGGACTAGCGGGGCTCTTC. Amino acids: CASSVMAGLAGLF.

Written as DNA, the CDR3 is TGTGCCAGCAGTGATTCGACAGGCTCCTATGGCTACACCTTC. Encoded protein: CASSDSTGSYGYTF. The chain is built from TRBV2 and TRBJ1-2; the D gene is possibly TRBD1 (6 bases). Germline V gives CDR1 SNHLY, CDR2 FYNNEI. The CDR3 is made up of 14 amino acids. V lost 3 bases to trimming and J lost 4 bases, with 12 bases between them.

This chain connects TRBV7-2 to TRBJ1-2; TRBD1 agrees at 9 bases. The CDR3 is 14 amino acids. Trimming cost V 1 base and J 8 bases; bases outside gene matches: 5. Germline loops: CDR1 SGHTA, CDR2 FQGNSA. In DNA, the CDR3 is TGTGCCAGCAGCTTAGTAGGACAGGGGACGGGCTACACCTTC. Its protein product is CASSLVGQGTGYTF.

This clone appeared a few times. V is TRBV19 and J is TRBJ2-1; D call uncertain. V was pared by 3 bases and J by 3 bases, with 12 bases between. The CDR3 loop spans 15 amino acids. Germline CDR1 is LNHDA and CDR2 is SQIVND (reference sequence). This CDR3 is CASSIDGGIYNEQFF. CDR3 sequence (DNA): TGTGCCAGTAGTATCGACGGCGGAATCTACAATGAGCAGTTCTTC.

V is TRBV9 and J is TRBJ1-1; TRBD1 agrees at 8 bases. Trimming cost V 4 bases and J 2 bases; bases outside gene matches: 7. Germline V gene data show CDR1 as SGDLS and CDR2 as YYNGEE. The CDR3 is 15 residues long. CDR3 in DNA: TGTGCCAGCAGCCCGCGGGCAGGGGGCAACACTGAAGCTTTCTTT. It encodes CASSPRAGGNTEAFF.

This clone was recorded once. The gene calls are TRBV9 and TRBJ2-3; unclear D gene. The CDR3 consists of 13 residues. Germline assignment: CDR1 SGDLS and CDR2 YYNGEE. Trimming removed 0 bases from V and 5 bases from J, with 7 bases in between. DNA for the CDR3: TGTGCCAGCAGCGTAGAGGAGAGAGATACGCAGTATTTT. It is translated as CASSVEERDTQYF.

The chain uses TRBV28 and TRBJ1-5, with D possibly matching TRBD1 (5 bases). The CDR3 extends over 13 amino acids. The germline V gene has CDR1 MDHEN and CDR2 SYDVKM. V lost 9 bases and J lost 3, with 12 bases in between. The CDR3 nucleotides read TGTGCCAGTACAACAGGTCACAATCAGCCCCAGCATTTT. This codes for CASTTGHNQPQHF.

V gene TRBV7-9 combines with J gene TRBJ1-1, with D possibly being TRBD1 (5 bases). Germline CDR1 SEHNR, CDR2 FQNEAQ (reference sequence). The germline V and J ends were trimmed by 2 bases and 11 bases, with 15 bases remaining between them. The CDR3 covers 13 residues. The CDR3 loop reads CASSLLGLGDAFF. The CDR3 nucleotides are TGTGCCAGCAGCTTACTGGGGCTAGGGGATGCTTTCTTT.

In the case of this clone: Other DNA sequences from this sample encode an identical CDR3 as well. The V gene is TRBV7-9, the J gene TRBJ1-1, with a possible D match to TRBD1 (6 bases). Germline loops: CDR1 SEHNR, CDR2 FQNEAQ (reference sequence). V dropped 5 bases and J dropped 3 bases, with 10 bases sitting between them. The CDR3 contains 13 residues. The CDR3 region is CASSLQGDTEAFF. CDR3 DNA: TGTGCCAGCAGCCTACAGGGAGACACTGAAGCTTTCTTT.

This chain links TRBV29-1 with TRBJ2-3; D is perhaps TRBD1 (5 bases). V was pared by 5 bases and J by 5 bases, with 14 bases between. The CDR3 covers 13 residues. Germline V gene lookup returns CDR1 SQVTM and CDR2 ANQGSEA. The CDR3 region has the DNA TGCAGCGTTATGTCTCATCAGGGAGATACGCAGTATTTT. The encoded protein is CSVMSHQGDTQYF.